The 20 T cell receptor beta chains below come from one sample, sequenced in a study of shared T cell receptors in the human thymus. The protocol was immunoSEQ multiplex PCR, while the TCRdb copy is restricted to in-frame clones and leaves out a portion. The table records about 380,000 clones, around 95% of them present only once. Sequenced sample: thymocytes. These TCRs come from a human donor.

This clone was counted a single time. The chain combines TRBV6-5 with TRBJ1-5; a weak D match, TRBD1 (6 bases). Trimming removed 5 bases from V and 5 bases from J, with 13 bases in between. Germline V CDR1 and CDR2: MNHEY, SVGAGI. The CDR3 is 14 residues long. CDR3 protein: CASSTGNSDQPQHF. For the CDR3, the DNA is TGTGCCAGCAGTACAGGGAATTCCGATCAGCCCCAGCATTTT.

The rearrangement links TRBV18 to TRBJ2-3; possibly TRBD2 for D (6 bases). With 3 bases removed from V and 2 bases from J, the gap between germline ends came to 15 bases. The CDR3 extends over 16 amino acids. Germline V CDR1 and CDR2: KGHSH, LQKENI. The CDR3 region has the DNA TGTGCCAGCTCACCCCCCCCGGGGGTTCTCACAGATACGCAGTATTTT. Its translation is CASSPPPGVLTDTQYF.

The V call is TRBV28, the J call TRBJ1-2; no clear D gene. CDR3 length equals 13 residues. The V end lost 3 bases, the J end lost 6 bases, and 11 bases lay between the germline ends. Germline values: CDR1 MDHEN, CDR2 SYDVKM. The CDR3 sequence: CASSFESVDGYTF. CDR3 DNA sequence: TGTGCCAGCAGTTTTGAGTCAGTAGATGGCTACACCTTC.

The chain uses TRBV19 and TRBJ2-7; possible D gene TRBD2, 5 bases. Trimming left V 8 bases short and J 3 bases short, with 11 bases between. The germline V gene has CDR1 LNHDA and CDR2 SQIVND (reference sequence). The CDR3 is made up of 12 amino acids. The CDR3 region is CASGTGNYEQYF. The CDR3 DNA reads TGTGCCAGTGGTACGGGGAACTACGAGCAGTACTTC.

This chain uses TRBV7-6 with TRBJ2-7; D is perhaps TRBD2 (6 bases). This CDR3 comprises 18 residues. V dropped 4 bases and J dropped 2 bases, with 24 bases sitting between them. Germline values: CDR1 SGHVS, CDR2 FNYEAQ. The CDR3: CASSSPEGSSGRPYEQYF. CDR3 sequence (DNA): TGTGCCAGCAGCTCACCAGAGGGGTCGTCAGGGAGGCCCTACGAGCAGTACTTC. Filled out from reference TRBV7-6 and TRBJ2-7, the complete variable domain reads GAGVSQSPRYKVTKRGQDVALRCDPISGHVSLYWYRQALGQGPEFLTYFNYEAQQDKSGLPNDRFSAERPEGSISTLTIQRTEQRDSAMYRCASSSPEGSSGRPYEQYFGPGTRLTVT.

This rearrangement joins TRBV30 to TRBJ2-7; D unresolved. The ends were cut back, 3 bases at V and 4 bases at J, with 25 bases in the middle. The CDR3 consists of 17 residues. Germline V gene lookup returns CDR1 GTSNPN and CDR2 SVGIG (reference sequence). CDR3 nucleotides: TGTGCCTGGAGGGCGCAAAGTGCGCGTGGACGGGCGTACGAGCAGTACTTC. As protein: CAWRAQSARGRAYEQYF.

The chain employs TRBV18 and TRBJ2-7; D is unclear. The ends were cut back, 3 bases at V and 6 bases at J, with 21 bases in the middle. The CDR3 covers 16 residues. CDR1 and CDR2 from the germline V gene are KGHSH and LQKENI. DNA of the CDR3: TGTGCCAGCTCACCCGTCCTCCACCCGACGTTGGGCGAGCAGTACTTC. Amino acid sequence: CASSPVLHPTLGEQYF.

The V and J genes are TRBV30 and TRBJ2-7, with D perhaps assigned TRBD1 or TRBD2 (5 bases each). The CDR3 contains 16 residues. Deletions cut 3 bases from V and 6 bases from J, with 24 bases between. The germline CDR1 and CDR2 sequences are GTSNPN and SVGIG (reference sequence). The CDR3 reads CAWRGPRLRPGSEQYF. The CDR3 region has the DNA TGTGCCTGGAGGGGACCGAGACTCCGTCCGGGATCCGAGCAGTACTTC.

J is TRBJ2-7 and V is TRBV27, with 12 positions matching TRBD1. V trimming: 4 bases; J trimming: 4 bases; junction bases outside the gene matches: 5. Germline-derived CDR1 and CDR2 are MNHEY and SMNVEV (reference sequence). This CDR3 has 15 residues. CDR3 DNA: TGTGCCAGCAGTTGGGACAGGGGGCTCCCTTACGAGCAGTACTTC. The encoded protein is CASSWDRGLPYEQYF.

The chain links TRBV27 to TRBJ2-7; TRBD2 matches at 8 bases. Unmatched junction bases numbered 17, after V lost 5 bases and J lost 2 bases. The germline gives CDR1 MNHEY, CDR2 SMNVEV (reference sequence). The CDR3 length is 18 residues. The CDR3 protein is CASSTEGDSSGPPYEQYF. The CDR3 nucleotides read TGTGCCAGCAGTACCGAGGGGGACTCTAGCGGGCCTCCCTACGAGCAGTACTTC.

This clone was picked up one time. The chain has TRBV5-6 and TRBJ2-1; 13 bases map to TRBD2. CDR1 is SGHDT, CDR2 YYEEEE, per germline. V lost 6 bases, J lost 0 bases, and 12 bases stayed unmatched. The CDR3 extends over 19 amino acids. This chain's CDR3 is CASNLEGLAGLISYNEQFF. CDR3 coding DNA: TGTGCCAGCAACCTGGAGGGACTAGCGGGATTGATCTCCTACAATGAGCAGTTCTTC.

This chain joins TRBV4-1 and TRBJ2-7; 10 bases map to TRBD1. Trimming took 0 bases from V and 5 from J; bases not matched to a gene: 19. CDR3 length equals 20 residues. Germline-derived CDR1 and CDR2 are MGHRA and YSYEKL. As DNA, the CDR3 is TGCGCCAGCAGCCAAGAGTCGAATCAATACCGGGACAGGGGATCCCACGAGCAGTACTTC. Residues: CASSQESNQYRDRGSHEQYF.

The chain couples TRBV28 to TRBJ2-3, with D possibly matching TRBD1 (5 bases). The germline V and J ends were trimmed by 6 bases and 6 bases, with 16 bases remaining between them. The CDR3 extends over 14 amino acids. Germline V gene data show CDR1 as MDHEN and CDR2 as SYDVKM. CDR3: CASSTSGRGDTQYF. The CDR3 coding sequence is TGTGCCAGCAGCACCTCGGGTAGGGGTGATACGCAGTATTTT. The full variable domain, with the rest looked up from reference TRBV28 and TRBJ2-3, is DVKVTQSSRYLVKRTGEKVFLECVQDMDHENMFWYRQDPGLGLRLIYFSYDVKMKEKGDIPEGYSVSREKKERFSLILESASTNQTSMYLCASSTSGRGDTQYFGPGTRLTVL.

The rearrangement uses TRBV4-3 and TRBJ2-7, with D unresolved. Between the trimmed V and J ends, which lost 0 bases and 0 bases, there was a span of 9 bases. Per germline, CDR1 LGHNA and CDR2 YSLEER. CDR3 length: 15 residues. CDR3 amino acids: CASSQDGPSSYEQYF. DNA of the CDR3: TGCGCCAGCAGCCAAGATGGCCCGAGCTCCTACGAGCAGTACTTC.

The rearrangement joins TRBV5-1 to TRBJ1-1, with D unclear. Germline assignment: CDR1 SGHRS and CDR2 YFSETQ. The V and J ends lost 3 bases and 0 bases respectively, with 9 bases between them. The CDR3 runs 14 residues. The CDR3: CASSYGRMNTEAFF. The CDR3 DNA is TGCGCCAGCAGCTACGGACGGATGAACACTGAAGCTTTCTTT.

The chain couples TRBV19 to TRBJ1-2, with a weak D call TRBD1 (6 bases). Trimming took 4 bases from V and 2 from J, leaving 11 bases between them. Germline lookup yields CDR1 LNHDA and CDR2 SQIVND (reference sequence). The CDR3 is made up of 14 amino acids. The CDR3 DNA is TGTGCCAGTAGTACGCGGACAGCCAACTATGGCTACACCTTC. Translating gives CASSTRTANYGYTF.

J is TRBJ2-3 and V is TRBV5-5; 7 bases fit TRBD1. The CDR3 has 16 residues. Trimming removed 4 bases from V and 2 bases from J; junction bases left unmatched: 10. CDR1 SGHKS and CDR2 YYEKEE come from the germline V gene (reference sequence). The CDR3, as DNA: TGTGCCAGCAGCGTAACCGGGACAGAACTCACAGATACGCAGTATTTT. Amino acid sequence: CASSVTGTELTDTQYF.

The chain recombines TRBV19 with TRBJ2-2, with D possibly TRBD1 on 6 matching bases. This CDR3 spans 15 amino acids. V was cut by 1 base and J by 4 bases, with 10 bases left in between. CDR1 and CDR2 from the germline V gene are LNHDA and SQIVND (reference sequence). The CDR3 loop reads CASSIARGATGELFF. In DNA, the CDR3 is TGTGCCAGTAGTATAGCCAGGGGCGCCACCGGGGAGCTGTTTTTT.

V usage is TRBV14 and J usage is TRBJ2-7; 11 positions agree with TRBD2. The CDR3 runs 19 residues. J was trimmed by 7 bases and V by 0 bases; bases with no gene match: 17. Germline CDR1 is SGHDN and CDR2 is FVKESK. The CDR3 region has the DNA TGTGCCAGCAGCCAAGATGGGGGAGCAAAACTAGCGGGAGATCGAGAGCAGTACTTC. This codes for CASSQDGGAKLAGDREQYF.

V usage is TRBV5-1 and J usage is TRBJ2-4, with TRBD1 matching 11 bases. Per the germline V gene, CDR1 is SGHRS and CDR2 is YFSETQ. V trimming: 3 bases; J trimming: 1 base; junction bases outside the gene matches: 9. The CDR3 totals 18 residues. CDR3 bases: TGCGCCAGCAGCTCACTCCCTGGACAGGGGGCGGCCAAAAACATTCAGTACTTC. Protein product: CASSSLPGQGAAKNIQYF.